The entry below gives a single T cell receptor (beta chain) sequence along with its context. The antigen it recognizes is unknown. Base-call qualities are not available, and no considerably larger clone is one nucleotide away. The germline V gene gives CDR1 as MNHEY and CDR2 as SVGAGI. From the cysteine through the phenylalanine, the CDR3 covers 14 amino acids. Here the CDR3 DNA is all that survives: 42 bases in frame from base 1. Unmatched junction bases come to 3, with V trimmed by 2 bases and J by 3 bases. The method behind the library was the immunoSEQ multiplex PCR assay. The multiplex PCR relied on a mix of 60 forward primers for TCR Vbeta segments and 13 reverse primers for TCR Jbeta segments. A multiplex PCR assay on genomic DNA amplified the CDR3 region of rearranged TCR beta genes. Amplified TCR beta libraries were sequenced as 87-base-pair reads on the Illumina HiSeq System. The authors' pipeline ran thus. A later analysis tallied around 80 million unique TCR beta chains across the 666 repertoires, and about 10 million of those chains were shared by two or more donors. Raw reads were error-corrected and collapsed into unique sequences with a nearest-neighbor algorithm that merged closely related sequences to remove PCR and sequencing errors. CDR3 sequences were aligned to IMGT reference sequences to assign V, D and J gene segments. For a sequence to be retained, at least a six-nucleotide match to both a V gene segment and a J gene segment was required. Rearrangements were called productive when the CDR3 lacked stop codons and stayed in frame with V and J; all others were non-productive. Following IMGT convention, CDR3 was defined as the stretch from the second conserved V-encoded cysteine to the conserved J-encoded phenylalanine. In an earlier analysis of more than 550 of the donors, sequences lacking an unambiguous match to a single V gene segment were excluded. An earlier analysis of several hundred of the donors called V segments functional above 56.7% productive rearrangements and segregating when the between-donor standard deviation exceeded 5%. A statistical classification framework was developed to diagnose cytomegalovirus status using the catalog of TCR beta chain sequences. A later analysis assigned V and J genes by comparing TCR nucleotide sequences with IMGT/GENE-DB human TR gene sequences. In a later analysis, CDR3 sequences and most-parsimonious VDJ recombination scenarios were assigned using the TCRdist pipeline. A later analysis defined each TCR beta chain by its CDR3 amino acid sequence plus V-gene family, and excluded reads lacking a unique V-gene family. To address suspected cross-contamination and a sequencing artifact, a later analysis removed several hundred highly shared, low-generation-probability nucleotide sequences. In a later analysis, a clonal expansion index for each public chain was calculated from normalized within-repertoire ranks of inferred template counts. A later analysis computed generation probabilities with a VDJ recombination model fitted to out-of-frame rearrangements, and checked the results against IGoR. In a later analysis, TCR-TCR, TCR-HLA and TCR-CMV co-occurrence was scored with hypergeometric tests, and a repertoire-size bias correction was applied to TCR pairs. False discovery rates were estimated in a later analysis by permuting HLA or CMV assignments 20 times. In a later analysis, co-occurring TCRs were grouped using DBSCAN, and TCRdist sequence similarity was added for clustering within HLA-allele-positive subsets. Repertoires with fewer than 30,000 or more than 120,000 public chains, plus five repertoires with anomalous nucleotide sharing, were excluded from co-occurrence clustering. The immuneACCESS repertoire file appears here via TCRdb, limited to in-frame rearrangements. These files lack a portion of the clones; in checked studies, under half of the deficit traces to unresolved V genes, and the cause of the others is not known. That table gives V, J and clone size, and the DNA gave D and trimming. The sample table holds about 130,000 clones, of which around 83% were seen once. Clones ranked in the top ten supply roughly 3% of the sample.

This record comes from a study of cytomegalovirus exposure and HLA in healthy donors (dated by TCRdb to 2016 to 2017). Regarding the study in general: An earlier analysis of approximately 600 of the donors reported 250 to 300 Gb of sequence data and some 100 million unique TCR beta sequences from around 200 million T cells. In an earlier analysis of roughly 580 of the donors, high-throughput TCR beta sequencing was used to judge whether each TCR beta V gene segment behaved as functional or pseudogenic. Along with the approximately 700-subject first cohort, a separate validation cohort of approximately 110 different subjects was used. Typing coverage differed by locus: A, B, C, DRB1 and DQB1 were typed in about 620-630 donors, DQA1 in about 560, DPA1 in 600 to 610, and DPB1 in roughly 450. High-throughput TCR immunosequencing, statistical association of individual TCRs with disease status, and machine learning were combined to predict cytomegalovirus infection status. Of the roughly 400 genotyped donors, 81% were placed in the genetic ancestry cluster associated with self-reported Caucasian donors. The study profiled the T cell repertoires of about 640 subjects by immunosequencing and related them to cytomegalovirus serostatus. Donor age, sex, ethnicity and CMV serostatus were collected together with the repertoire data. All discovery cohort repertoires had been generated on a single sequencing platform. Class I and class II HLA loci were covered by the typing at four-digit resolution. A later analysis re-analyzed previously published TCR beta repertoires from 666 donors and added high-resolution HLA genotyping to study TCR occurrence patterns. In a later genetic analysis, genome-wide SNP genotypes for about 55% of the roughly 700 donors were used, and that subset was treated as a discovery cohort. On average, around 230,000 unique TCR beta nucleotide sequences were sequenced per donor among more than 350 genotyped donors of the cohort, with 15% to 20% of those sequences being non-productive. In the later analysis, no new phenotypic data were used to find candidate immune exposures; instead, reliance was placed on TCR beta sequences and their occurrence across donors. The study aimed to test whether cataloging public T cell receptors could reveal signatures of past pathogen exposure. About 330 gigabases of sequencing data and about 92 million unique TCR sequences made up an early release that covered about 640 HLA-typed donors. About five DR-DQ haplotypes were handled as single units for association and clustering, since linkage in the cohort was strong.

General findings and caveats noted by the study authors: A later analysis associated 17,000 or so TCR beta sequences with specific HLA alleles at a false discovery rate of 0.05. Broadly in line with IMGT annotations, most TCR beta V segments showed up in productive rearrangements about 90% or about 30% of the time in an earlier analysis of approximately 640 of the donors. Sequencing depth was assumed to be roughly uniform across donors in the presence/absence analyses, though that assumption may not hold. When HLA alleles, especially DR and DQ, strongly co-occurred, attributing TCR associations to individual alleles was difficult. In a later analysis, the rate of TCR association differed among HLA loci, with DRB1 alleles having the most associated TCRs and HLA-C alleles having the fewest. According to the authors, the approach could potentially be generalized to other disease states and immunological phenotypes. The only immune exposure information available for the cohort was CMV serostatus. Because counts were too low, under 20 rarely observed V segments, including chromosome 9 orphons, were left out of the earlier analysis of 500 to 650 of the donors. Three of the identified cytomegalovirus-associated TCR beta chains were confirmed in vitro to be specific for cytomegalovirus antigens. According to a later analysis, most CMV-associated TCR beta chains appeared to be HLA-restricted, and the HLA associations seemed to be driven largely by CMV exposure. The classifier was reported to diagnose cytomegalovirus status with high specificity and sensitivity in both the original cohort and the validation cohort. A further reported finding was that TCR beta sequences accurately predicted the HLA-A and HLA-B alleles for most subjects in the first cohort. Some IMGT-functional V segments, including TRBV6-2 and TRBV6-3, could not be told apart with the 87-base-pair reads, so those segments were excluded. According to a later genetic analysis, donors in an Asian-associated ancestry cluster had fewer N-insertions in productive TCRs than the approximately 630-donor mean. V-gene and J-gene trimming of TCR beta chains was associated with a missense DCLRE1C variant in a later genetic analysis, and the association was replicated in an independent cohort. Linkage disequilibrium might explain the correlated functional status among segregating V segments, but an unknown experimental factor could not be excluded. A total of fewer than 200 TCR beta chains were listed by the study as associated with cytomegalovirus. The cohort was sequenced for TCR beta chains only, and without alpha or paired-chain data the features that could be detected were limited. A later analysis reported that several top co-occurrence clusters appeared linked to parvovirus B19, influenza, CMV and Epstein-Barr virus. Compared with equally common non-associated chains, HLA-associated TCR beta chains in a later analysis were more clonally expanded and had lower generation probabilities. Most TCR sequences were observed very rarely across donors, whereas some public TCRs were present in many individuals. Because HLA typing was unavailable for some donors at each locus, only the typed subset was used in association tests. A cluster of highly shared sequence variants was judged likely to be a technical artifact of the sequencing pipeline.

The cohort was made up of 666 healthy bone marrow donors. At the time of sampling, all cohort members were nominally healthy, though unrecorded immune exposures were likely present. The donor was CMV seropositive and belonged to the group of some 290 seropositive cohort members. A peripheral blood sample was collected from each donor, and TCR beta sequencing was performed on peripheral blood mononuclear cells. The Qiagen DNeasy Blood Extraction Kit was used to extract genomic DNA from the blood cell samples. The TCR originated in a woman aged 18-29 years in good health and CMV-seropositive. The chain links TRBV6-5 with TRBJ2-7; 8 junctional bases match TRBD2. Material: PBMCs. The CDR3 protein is CASSYPGGGYEQYF. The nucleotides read TGTGCCAGCAGTTACCCGGGGGGGGGCTACGAGCAGTACTTC.